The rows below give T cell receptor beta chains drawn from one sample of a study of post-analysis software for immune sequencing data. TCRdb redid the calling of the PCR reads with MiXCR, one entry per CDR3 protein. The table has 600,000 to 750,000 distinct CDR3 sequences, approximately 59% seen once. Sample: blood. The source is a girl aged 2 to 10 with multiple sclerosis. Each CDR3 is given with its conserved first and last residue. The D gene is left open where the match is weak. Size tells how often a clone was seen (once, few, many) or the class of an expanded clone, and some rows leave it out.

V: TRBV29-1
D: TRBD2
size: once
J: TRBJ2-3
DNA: TGCAGCGTGGGCTCCGGTGCGGGAGAGGATACGCAGTATTTT
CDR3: CSVGSGAGEDTQYF

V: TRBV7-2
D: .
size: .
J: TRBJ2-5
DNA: TGTGCCAGCAGCTCAGCTAGAATGGGGACCCAGTACTTC
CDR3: CASSSARMGTQYF

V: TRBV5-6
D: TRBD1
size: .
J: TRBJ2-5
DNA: TGTGCCAGCAGCTTGGGGCTGACAGGGATGGAGACCCAGTACTTC
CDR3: CASSLGLTGMETQYF

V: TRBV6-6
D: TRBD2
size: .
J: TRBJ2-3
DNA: TGTGCCAGCAGTTACCGGGGGGAGGCAGATACGCGGTATTTT
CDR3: CASSYRGEADTRYF

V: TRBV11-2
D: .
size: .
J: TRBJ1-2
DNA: TGTGCCAGCAGCTCCCTTCGGCCGGGGGCTTCTAACTATGGCTACACCTTC
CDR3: CASSSLRPGASNYGYTF

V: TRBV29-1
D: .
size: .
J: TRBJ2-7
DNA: TGCAGCGTTGGGGCAGGGGGGACCCACGAGCAGTACTTC
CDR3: CSVGAGGTHEQYF

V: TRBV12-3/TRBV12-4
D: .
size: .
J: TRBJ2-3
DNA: TGTGCCAGCAGACACCAGCGGGTACTGTCCGGTACGCAGTATTTT
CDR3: CASRHQRVLSGTQYF

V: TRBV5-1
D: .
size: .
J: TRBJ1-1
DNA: TGCGCCAGCAGCTTGGGGGGTCTGGGAGGGCGGACTGAAGCTTTCTTT
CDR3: CASSLGGLGGRTEAFF

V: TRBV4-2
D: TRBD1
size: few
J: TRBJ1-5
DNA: TGTGCCAGCAGCCAAGATGCAGGGGGGGGATACGGTGATCAGCCCCAGCATTTT
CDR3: CASSQDAGGGYGDQPQHF

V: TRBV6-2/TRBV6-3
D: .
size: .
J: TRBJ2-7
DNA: TGTGCCAGCAGTCACAGCCCTACCTACGAGCAGTACTTC
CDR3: CASSHSPTYEQYF

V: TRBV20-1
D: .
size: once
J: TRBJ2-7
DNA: TGCAGTGCTCACCTAGGGTACGAGCAGTACTTC
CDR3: CSAHLGYEQYF

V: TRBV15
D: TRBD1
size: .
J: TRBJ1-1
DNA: TGTGCCACCAGCAGAAGACAGGGACAGAACACTGAAGCTTTCTTT
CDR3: CATSRRQGQNTEAFF

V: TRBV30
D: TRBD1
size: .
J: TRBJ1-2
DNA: TGTGCCTGGGGACAGGGCTCTAACTATGGCTACACCTTC
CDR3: CAWGQGSNYGYTF

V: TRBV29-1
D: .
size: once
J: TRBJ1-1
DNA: TGCAGCGTGGTCACAGGGAAACGAGAAGCTTTCTTT
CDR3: CSVVTGKREAFF

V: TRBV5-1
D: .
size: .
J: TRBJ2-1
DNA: TGCGCCAGCAGCTCTCCTAGACGAGCTAGCTCCTACAATGAGCAGTTCTTC
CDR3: CASSSPRRASSYNEQFF

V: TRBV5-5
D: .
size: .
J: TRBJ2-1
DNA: TGTGCCAGCAGCTTGGATCCCGGAGGTTGGAATGAGCAGTTCTTC
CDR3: CASSLDPGGWNEQFF

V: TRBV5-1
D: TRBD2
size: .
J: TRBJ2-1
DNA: TGCGCCAGCAGCTTCACCGGGACTACTTACAATGAGCAGTTCTTC
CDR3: CASSFTGTTYNEQFF

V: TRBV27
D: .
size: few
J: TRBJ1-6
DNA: TGTGCCAGCAGTTTGGCCCTCCGGAATAATTCACCCCTCCACTTT
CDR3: CASSLALRNNSPLHF

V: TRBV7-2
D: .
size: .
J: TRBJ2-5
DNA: TGTGCCAGCAGCTTACTAGGGGCCATCAAGACCCAGTACTTC
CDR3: CASSLLGAIKTQYF

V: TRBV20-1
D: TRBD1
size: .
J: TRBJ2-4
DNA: TGCAGTGCTAGAGACATTGGACAGGCTGGGGACATTCAGTACTTC
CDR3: CSARDIGQAGDIQYF